The source of this T cell receptor (beta chain) is a study of regulatory T cells in long-lasting Graves disease (dated by TCRdb to about 2021). Some background on the complete study: Persistent Graves' disease meant more than 5 years of antithyroid drug treatment with TSH receptor autoantibodies that stayed positive. The study took place in China and was registered as a clinical trial. Patients with persistent Graves' disease were compared with patients with newly diagnosed Graves' disease using TCR sequencing and RNA sequencing of peripheral blood. Antithyroid drugs had been taken for around 9.8 years on average by persistent Graves' disease patients in the clinical cohort. A total of roughly 33 samples were covered by TCR sequencing, comprising around 13 persistent and around 20 newly diagnosed Graves' disease patients. Beyond this particular receptor, the publication reports: Because the primary lesion, thyroid tissue, could not be accessed, the study looked at peripheral blood alone. Only the TCR beta chain was sequenced and analyzed. Persistent Graves' disease patients showed lower TCR Shannon entropy and fewer highly expanded clones than newly diagnosed patients, suggesting clonal expansion. Preferential use of TRBV28, TRBJ1-2 and TRBJ2-5 was observed in persistent disease, whereas TRBV20-1 and TRBJ2-1 were favored in newly diagnosed disease. More public clonotypes were shared among persistent patients (under 3,000) than among newly diagnosed patients (just under 1,000). The small sample size was acknowledged by the authors as a limitation that may reduce accuracy.

The CDR3 covers 15 residues, taking in both the cysteine and the phenylalanine. Only the CDR3 portion is preserved as DNA: 45 bases, with reading frame beginning at the first base. The germline V gene supplies CDR1 SGHTA and CDR2 FQGNSA. After removal of 4 bases from V and 0 bases from J, the junction retains 4 bases not matched to a gene. With respect to this clonotype: Its antigen remains undetermined. Per-nucleotide qualities are absent, and no much larger clonotype sits a single base away.

Library preparation employed multiplex PCR. TCRdb lists the instrument as Illumina HiSeq 4000. iRepertoire HTBI primers and Arm-PCR amplification of CDR3 regions were used to construct TCR beta libraries. Before sequencing, the PCR products went through gel purification. In the paper's pipeline: Across samples, roughly 60 TRBV and 14 TRBJ segments were identified and used for gene usage analysis of CDR3 amino acid clonotypes. COPE and FqMerger were used to merge filtered high-quality paired reads into contigs. Contigs were aligned with BLAST to IMGT TRBV, TRBD and TRBJ reference genes, and CDR3 was defined per IMGT. Clonotypes above 0.1% frequency were classified as highly expanded clones. Shannon entropy was used to measure repertoire diversity, and the Gini coefficient was used to measure V-J evenness. A clonotype found in more than one individual was treated as public. TCRdb itself trimmed the public reads at Q25 with fastp, ran MiXCR and retained productive beta chains. Every entry covers one CDR3 protein and lists the most common genes and DNA from its rows. The V and J calls were determined by TCRdb, not by the authors. Here the sample has 400,000 to 500,000 distinct CDR3 sequences; 21% occur a single time. The top ten clones comprise 13% to 15% of the sample.

The time point label, read with the paper, signifies: persistent/refractory GD, antithyroid drugs over 5 years with positive TRAb. RNA was extracted from PBMCs in TRIzol for both TCR sequencing and RNA sequencing. The diagnosis of Graves' disease followed American Thyroid Association guidelines. Patients were recruited from an endocrinology department in Xi'an, China. Each patient gave about 9.1 milliliters of peripheral blood, collected in an EDTA anticoagulant tube. Ficoll Paque Plus density gradient separation was used to isolate PBMCs, and no further T cell sorting was done. An Agilent 2100 Bioanalyzer and agarose gel were used to check RNA quality, and a NanoDrop 2000 was used to measure RNA concentration.

This receptor was identified in a female donor with Graves disease. The chain is assembled from TRBV7-2 and TRBJ1-2, with 8 bases matching TRBD1. Sequencing used peripheral blood mononuclear cells (PBMCs), obtained when the disease was refractory, from a patient treated with antithyroid drugs. This receptor carries the CDR3 CASSSGQASNYGYTF. The sequenced DNA: TGTGCCAGCAGCTCGGGACAGGCCTCTAACTATGGCTACACCTTC.